This record looks at one T cell receptor beta chain sequence and its context. Clones were sequenced by immunoSEQ multiplex PCR, and TCRdb holds only the in-frame ones, with some missing. The table lists tens of thousands of clones, 90% of them singletons. The data originate from a study of PD-1 blockade in classical Hodgkin lymphoma. Germline V CDR1 and CDR2: MRHNA, SNTAGT. This CDR3 has 14 amino acids. Trimming stripped 8 bases from V and 8 bases from J, with 19 bases between. The time point here: cycle 4 day 1 (C4D1), after about 6 weeks of nivolumab. Every one of the patients relapsed after autologous stem cell transplantation (brentuximab vedotin exposure was variable).

This TCR was sampled from a human donor with classical Hodgkin lymphoma. Source: peripheral blood mononuclear cells (PBMCs), taken before the fourth cycle of nivolumab. The chain employs TRBV6-4 and TRBJ2-1; no clear D. The chain's CDR3 is CASGIVRGDDEQFF. The CDR3 region has the DNA TGTGCCAGCGGGATCGTAAGAGGAGACGATGAGCAGTTCTTC.